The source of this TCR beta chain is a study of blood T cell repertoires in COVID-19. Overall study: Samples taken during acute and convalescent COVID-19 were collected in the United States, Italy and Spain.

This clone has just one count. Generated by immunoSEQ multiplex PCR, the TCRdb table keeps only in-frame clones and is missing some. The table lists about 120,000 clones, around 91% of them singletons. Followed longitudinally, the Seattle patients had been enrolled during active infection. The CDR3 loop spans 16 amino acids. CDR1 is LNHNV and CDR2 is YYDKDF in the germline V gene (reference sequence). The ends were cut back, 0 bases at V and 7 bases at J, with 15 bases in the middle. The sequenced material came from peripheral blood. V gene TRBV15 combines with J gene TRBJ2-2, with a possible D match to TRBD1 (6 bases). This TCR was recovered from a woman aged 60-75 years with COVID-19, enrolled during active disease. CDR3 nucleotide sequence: TGTGCCACCAGCAGAGATTTGGGGGCCGTAAGCGGGGAGCTGTTTTTT. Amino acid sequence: CATSRDLGAVSGELFF.